This is a list of T cell receptor beta chains from one sample in a study of a mutant IDH1 vaccine in newly diagnosed glioma. Measured with immunoSEQ multiplex PCR; TCRdb has only the in-frame clones, and not every one. The sample has around 54,000 clones, approximately 78% seen once; the top ten hold about 19%. The sequenced sample was PBMCs, obtained from a glioma patient treated with radiotherapy, temozolomide or both. All receptors come from a man younger than 30 with glioma. Both conserved end residues are part of each CDR3. The D gene is left open where the match is weak. Clone sizes are given selectively: once, few, many, or a class where the clone is expanded.

D	V	J	size	CDR3	DNA
TRBD1	TRBV6-5	TRBJ1-1	NA	CASSYPGQGRTEAFF	TGTGCCAGCAGTTACCCCGGACAGGGGAGGACTGAAGCTTTCTTT
NA	TRBV5-6	TRBJ1-6	NA	CASSLAGPWDNSPLHF	TGTGCCAGCAGCTTGGCGGGGCCCTGGGATAATTCACCCCTCCACTTT
TRBD2	TRBV30	TRBJ2-2	few	CAWSARGLAANTGELFF	TGTGCCTGGAGTGCAAGGGGACTAGCGGCCAACACCGGGGAGCTGTTTTTT
NA	TRBV7-2	TRBJ1-3	NA	CASSLDSGNTIYF	TGTGCCAGCAGCTTAGACTCTGGAAACACCATATATTTT
TRBD2	TRBV4-1	TRBJ2-1	NA	CASSQEGRASYNEQFF	TGCGCCAGCAGCCAAGAAGGGAGGGCCTCCTACAATGAGCAGTTCTTC
NA	TRBV19	TRBJ1-1	NA	CASSVGDPNNTNTEAFF	TGTGCCAGTAGTGTCGGGGACCCAAATAACACTAACACTGAAGCTTTCTTT
TRBD1	TRBV29-1	TRBJ1-1	NA	CSVVRDRGETEAFF	TGCAGCGTCGTTCGGGACAGGGGAGAAACTGAAGCTTTCTTT
NA	TRBV6-5	TRBJ1-2	once	CASSYRPESNYGYTF	TGTGCCAGCAGTTACAGACCCGAGTCTAACTATGGCTACACCTTC
NA	TRBV5-1	TRBJ2-2	NA	CASSLGHRDPNTGELFF	TGCGCCAGCAGCTTGGGTCACAGGGACCCGAACACCGGGGAGCTGTTTTTT
NA	TRBV5-1	TRBJ1-5	NA	CASSWQYGQPQHF	TGCGCCAGCAGCTGGCAGTACGGTCAGCCCCAGCATTTT
NA	TRBV5-5	TRBJ1-2	NA	CASSLGQGPTFYGYTF	TGTGCCAGCAGCTTGGGCCAGGGCCCCACCTTCTATGGCTACACCTTC
NA	TRBV4-1	TRBJ2-7	NA	CASSQGLGLYEQYF	TGCGCCAGCAGCCAGGGTCTGGGATTATACGAGCAGTACTTC
NA	TRBV5-1	TRBJ2-3	NA	CASRVSSDTQYF	TGCGCCAGCCGGGTATCGAGTGATACGCAGTATTTT
NA	TRBV29-1	TRBJ2-1	NA	CSVEGATPGTENEQFF	TGCAGCGTTGAAGGGGCTACCCCCGGTACGGAAAATGAGCAGTTCTTC
NA	TRBV2	TRBJ1-1	NA	CASRTPLMNTEAFF	TGTGCCAGCAGAACGCCATTGATGAACACTGAAGCTTTCTTT
TRBD2	TRBV4-1	TRBJ2-3	NA	CASSPSPPEAGITDTQYF	TGCGCCAGCAGCCCCTCCCCGCCGGAAGCGGGGATCACAGATACGCAGTATTTT
TRBD2	TRBV4-2	TRBJ2-5	NA	CASSQVTSGRAAQETQYF	TGTGCCAGCAGCCAAGTAACTAGCGGGAGGGCCGCACAAGAGACCCAGTACTTC
NA	TRBV29-1	TRBJ2-5	NA	CSARVQQETQYF	TGCAGCGCCCGGGTTCAGCAAGAGACCCAGTACTTC
TRBD1	TRBV5-1	TRBJ1-1	NA	CASSQRQGGPTTEAFF	TGCGCCAGCAGCCAAAGACAGGGCGGGCCAACGACTGAAGCTTTCTTT
TRBD1	TRBV5-1	TRBJ1-5	few	CASSSTGANQPQHF	TGCGCCAGCAGCTCTACAGGGGCTAATCAGCCCCAGCATTTT
NA	TRBV5-6	TRBJ2-3	NA	CASSYTPGTDTQYF	TGTGCCAGCAGCTACACGCCTGGCACAGATACGCAGTATTTT
TRBD2	TRBV18	TRBJ2-2	NA	CASSPLAGGGELFF	TGTGCCAGCTCACCGCTAGCGGGAGGCGGGGAGCTGTTTTTT
TRBD2	TRBV6-5	TRBJ2-7	NA	CASSPWRGWNEQYF	TGTGCCAGCAGTCCGTGGCGGGGGTGGAACGAGCAGTACTTC
NA	TRBV7-2	TRBJ1-4	NA	CASSLPGVNEKLFF	TGTGCCAGCAGCTTGCCGGGCGTCAATGAAAAACTGTTTTTT
TRBD1	TRBV7-2	TRBJ1-1	NA	CASSPRQGLNTEAFF	TGTGCCAGCAGCCCGCGACAGGGCTTGAACACTGAAGCTTTCTTT
NA	TRBV28	TRBJ2-7	NA	CASSRETYEQYF	TGTGCCAGCAGCCGTGAAACCTACGAGCAGTACTTC
TRBD2	TRBV4-2	TRBJ2-1	NA	CASSPPNFPSFGGRAGNEQFF	TGTGCCAGCAGCCCGCCAAATTTCCCCTCTTTTGGCGGGAGGGCCGGGAATGAGCAGTTCTTC
NA	TRBV7-6	TRBJ1-6	NA	CASSPTESSPLHF	TGTGCCAGCAGCCCGACAGAGTCCTCACCCCTCCACTTT
NA	TRBV19	TRBJ2-1	few	CASSKGGQGVRSEQFF	TGTGCCAGTAGTAAAGGGGGGCAGGGGGTCAGGTCGGAGCAGTTCTTC
NA	TRBV6-5	TRBJ1-2	NA	CASSYRAESYGYTF	TGTGCCAGCAGTTATAGAGCGGAAAGCTATGGCTACACCTTC
TRBD1	TRBV7-9	TRBJ1-6	NA	CASGPGQVHSPLHF	TGTGCCAGCGGGCCCGGACAGGTACATTCACCCCTCCACTTT
NA	TRBV4-3	TRBJ2-2	few	CASSHGLNTGELFF	TGCGCCAGCAGCCACGGGTTAAACACCGGGGAGCTGTTTTTT